Each of the 32 T cell receptor beta chains below was sequenced from the same sample in a study of blood T cell repertoires in COVID-19 (TCRdb year 2020). The receptor library was made with the immunoSEQ multiplex PCR assay. TCRdb carries this immuneACCESS record with in-frame sequences only. Its versions omit some clonotypes, under half of them owing to an unresolved V gene in the studies checked, with the rest unexplained. This sample has tens of thousands of clones in its table, and less than 85% of those were observed once. Jointly, the top ten make up 2.5% to 3% of the sample. Material: peripheral blood. All receptors derive from a human donor with acute or convalescent COVID-19. The donor label of this sample is uncertain.

The chain has TRBV18 and TRBJ1-1; 9 bases line up with TRBD1. Germline CDR1 and CDR2: KGHSH and LQKENI. There are 11 residues in the CDR3. The ends lost 6 bases at V and 11 bases at J; junction bases unmatched: 4. The CDR3: CASSTDRGAFF. CDR3 nucleotide sequence: TGTGCCAGCTCGACGGACAGGGGTGCTTTCTTT. Full variable domain (outside the CDR3, taken from reference TRBV18 and TRBJ1-1): NAGVMQNPRHLVRRRGQEARLRCSPMKGHSHVYWYRQLPEEGLKFMVYLQKENIIDESGMPKERFSAEFPKEGPSILRIQQVVRGDSAAYFCASSTDRGAFFGQGTRLTVV.

The rearrangement uses TRBV13 and TRBJ2-3; 10 nucleotides match TRBD2. Germline V lookup: CDR1 PRHDT, CDR2 FYEKMQ (reference sequence). J lost 2 bases, V lost 5 bases, and 10 bases had no gene match. This CDR3 is 17 amino acids long. DNA of the CDR3: TGTGCCAGCAGCCCTTCCAGCGGGAGGGCCGTCACAGATACGCAGTATTTT. It translates to CASSPSSGRAVTDTQYF. Based on the CDR3 plus reference TRBV13 and TRBJ2-3, the full variable domain is AAGVIQSPRHLIKEKRETATLKCYPIPRHDTVYWYQQGPGQDPQFLISFYEKMQSDKGSIPDRFSAQQFSDYHSELNMSSLELGDSALYFCASSPSSGRAVTDTQYFGPGTRLTVL.

The chain is built from TRBV27 and TRBJ1-6, with a tentative D call TRBD1 (6 bases). The CDR3 spans 16 residues. V lost 7 bases to trimming and J lost 4 bases, with 17 bases between them. CDR1 and CDR2 from the germline V gene are MNHEY and SMNVEV (reference sequence). Written as DNA, the CDR3 is TGTGCCAGCAATCGGCTACCGGACAGTTATAATTCACCCCTCCACTTT. Translating gives CASNRLPDSYNSPLHF.

This rearrangement joins TRBV18 to TRBJ1-1, with 8 bases lining up with TRBD1. CDR3 length: 12 amino acids. CDR1 KGHSH and CDR2 LQKENI come from the germline V gene. J gave up 7 bases and V 5 bases, and 3 bases lay outside the gene matches. CDR3 region: CASSYGQGEAFF. CDR3 sequence (DNA): TGTGCCAGCTCATATGGACAGGGTGAAGCTTTCTTT. The whole variable domain, filled in from reference TRBV18 and TRBJ1-1, reads NAGVMQNPRHLVRRRGQEARLRCSPMKGHSHVYWYRQLPEEGLKFMVYLQKENIIDESGMPKERFSAEFPKEGPSILRIQQVVRGDSAAYFCASSYGQGEAFFGQGTRLTVV.

The chain employs TRBV6-1 and TRBJ1-3, with TRBD1 matching over 7 bases. J lost 3 bases, V lost 8 bases, and 4 bases had no gene match. This CDR3 is 13 amino acids long. Germline-derived CDR1 and CDR2 are MNHNS and SASEGT. Here the CDR3 reads CASEGGSGNTIYF. The CDR3 bases are TGTGCCAGCGAAGGGGGCAGTGGAAACACCATATATTTT.

This chain links TRBV6-5 with TRBJ1-2; 12 nucleotides match TRBD1. V lost 6 bases and J lost 2; bases outside the gene matches: 4. There are 15 residues in the CDR3. In germline, CDR1 is MNHEY, CDR2 SVGAGI. The CDR3 nucleotides read TGTGCCAGCAGAGCGGGGACAGGGGGCAACTATGGCTACACCTTC. It encodes CASRAGTGGNYGYTF.

V is TRBV2 and J is TRBJ2-7, with 8 bases fitting TRBD2. V was clipped by 9 bases and J by 4 bases; unmatched bases: 14. CDR1 SNHLY and CDR2 FYNNEI come from the germline V gene. This CDR3 is 15 amino acids long. This CDR3 is CASPGGRAGEYEQYF. The DNA of the CDR3 is TGTGCCAGTCCTGGGGGGCGAGCGGGAGAATACGAGCAGTACTTC.

This clone was seen a handful of times. The V and J genes are TRBV11-2 and TRBJ2-3, with D tentatively TRBD1 (6 bases). Germline lookup yields CDR1 SGHAT and CDR2 FQNNGV. The CDR3 runs 16 residues. V lost 1 base, J lost 0 bases, and 11 bases lay in between. Here the CDR3 reads CASSLGTASSTDTQYF. CDR3 nucleotide sequence: TGTGCCAGCAGCTTAGGGACAGCCTCTAGCACAGATACGCAGTATTTT.

The V and J genes are TRBV6-5 and TRBJ2-1; 13 bases match TRBD2. J gave up 12 bases and V 5 bases, and 10 bases lay outside the gene matches. CDR1 and CDR2 (germline): MNHEY, SVGAGI. The CDR3 is made up of 15 amino acids. CDR3 bases: TGTGCCAGCAGTCAACGGGGGACTAGCGGGGCAGGGCAGTTCTTC. This encodes CASSQRGTSGAGQFF.

The rearrangement uses TRBV5-1 and TRBJ2-7, with 13 bases identical to TRBD2. CDR3 length: 16 amino acids. Trimming at V came to 0 bases and at J to 2 bases, leaving 2 bases not matched to a gene. The germline V gene encodes CDR1 SGHRS and CDR2 YFSETQ. The CDR3 region has the DNA TGCGCCAGCAGCTTGGGACTAGCGGGAGGTACCTACGAGCAGTACGTC. Translation gives CASSLGLAGGTYEQYV.

The CDR3 spells CASSERSGVGTGELFF. Written as DNA, the CDR3 is TGTGCCAGCAGCGAAAGGTCGGGAGTGGGCACCGGGGAGCTGTTTTTT. The rearrangement links TRBV7-3 to TRBJ2-2, with D tentatively TRBD2 (6 bases). The V end lost 5 bases, the J end lost 4 bases, and 17 bases lay between the germline ends. The CDR3 is 16 amino acids. The germline V gene has CDR1 SGHTA and CDR2 FQGTGA.

The chain links TRBV19 to TRBJ2-6; D not resolved. The germline gives CDR1 LNHDA, CDR2 SQIVND (reference sequence). This CDR3 is 14 amino acids long. V was cut by 7 bases and J by 0 bases, with 7 bases left in between. CDR3 nucleotides: TGTGCCAGTATCGGTATCTCTGGGGCCAACGTCCTGACTTTC. As protein: CASIGISGANVLTF.

V is TRBV10-2 and J is TRBJ2-1, with D possibly matching TRBD2 (5 bases). CDR1 and CDR2 from the germline V gene are WSHSY and SAAADI. V gave up 4 bases and J gave up 12 bases, with 22 bases separating them. The CDR3 is 15 residues long. CDR3 sequence reads: CASSVNSPPVGGQFF. In DNA form, the CDR3 reads TGCGCCAGCAGTGTTAACAGCCCCCCAGTAGGAGGGCAGTTCTTC.

This clone came up once. The V gene is TRBV11-1, the J gene TRBJ1-5, with D possibly matching TRBD1 (5 bases). The CDR3 loop spans 14 amino acids. Germline CDR1 and CDR2: SGHAT and FQDESV (reference sequence). V shed 1 base and J shed 7 bases, with 11 bases lying between them. CDR3 in DNA: TGTGCCAGCAGCTTAGGGACGGGGGGGCAGCCCCAGCATTTT. It encodes CASSLGTGGQPQHF.

The chain employs TRBV5-4 and TRBJ2-5; TRBD2 is a possible D gene (5 bases). Germline V gene data show CDR1 as SGHNT and CDR2 as YYREEE (reference sequence). The V gene lost 1 base and the J gene lost 5 bases, with 12 bases spanning the gap. The CDR3 has 14 amino acids. In nucleotides, the CDR3 is TGTGCCAGCAGCTTGAGTCTGCCGGGGGAGACCCAGTACTTC. It translates to CASSLSLPGETQYF. Combining the CDR3 with reference TRBV5-4 and TRBJ2-5 gives the whole variable domain ETGVTQSPTHLIKTRGQQVTLRCSSQSGHNTVSWYQQALGQGPQFIFQYYREEENGRGNFPPRFSGLQFPNYSSELNVNALELDDSALYLCASSLSLPGETQYFGPGTRLLVL.

The V gene is TRBV11-2, the J gene TRBJ2-7; D is possibly TRBD2 (6 bases). This CDR3 spans 12 amino acids. Trimming stripped 3 bases from V and 6 bases from J, with 9 bases between. Germline loops: CDR1 SGHAT, CDR2 FQNNGV. The CDR3 DNA reads as TGTGCCAGCAGCTTCTTACTAGCCGAGCAGTACTTC. This codes for CASSFLLAEQYF.

This chain links TRBV19 with TRBJ2-3, with 12 nucleotides matching TRBD2. Germline V lookup: CDR1 LNHDA, CDR2 SQIVND (reference sequence). The CDR3 is 17 amino acids. Trimming at V came to 9 bases and at J to 6 bases, leaving 16 bases not matched to a gene. The CDR3 sequence is CASSPPRTSGTRDTQYF. The CDR3 DNA sequence: TGTGCCAGCTCTCCCCCACGGACTAGCGGGACGAGGGATACGCAGTATTTT.

V and J are TRBV7-9 and TRBJ1-4; tentative D call: TRBD1 (6 bases). With 4 bases removed from V and 5 bases from J, the gap between germline ends came to 14 bases. Germline values: CDR1 SEHNR, CDR2 FQNEAQ (reference sequence). The CDR3 runs to 15 residues. In DNA, the CDR3 is TGTGCCAGCAGCTCGCCCAGGGGAGGGAATGAAAAACTGTTTTTT. It yields the protein CASSSPRGGNEKLFF.

With regard to this clone: The junction does not match germline at one end; this may be a read error. The chain has TRBV9 and TRBJ2-1; 9 positions agree with TRBD2. CDR3 length: 16 residues. Germline CDR1 SGDLS, CDR2 YYNGEE. CDR3 in DNA: TGTGCCGGCAGCGTGATGGCGGGAGGGGTACGCAATGAGCAGTTCTTC. The encoded protein is CAGSVMAGGVRNEQFF.

This chain joins TRBV25-1 and TRBJ1-1, with D perhaps matching TRBD1 (6 bases). Trimming left V 4 bases short and J 3 bases short, with 15 bases between. This CDR3 spans 15 amino acids. Germline loops: CDR1 MGHDK, CDR2 SYGVNS. CDR3 in DNA: TGTGCCAGCAGTGCCTCTACAGGGTGGGACACTGAAGCTTTCTTT. As protein: CASSASTGWDTEAFF. Using reference TRBV25-1 and TRBJ1-1 for the parts outside the CDR3, the full variable domain is EADIYQTPRYLVIGTGKKITLECSQTMGHDKMYWYQQDPGMELHLIHYSYGVNSTEKGDLSSESTVSRIRTEHFPLTLESARPSHTSQYLCASSASTGWDTEAFFGQGTRLTVV.

This sequence joins TRBV19 and TRBJ2-1, with 10 bases that match TRBD1. CDR1 and CDR2 (germline): LNHDA, SQIVND (reference sequence). V gave up 2 bases and J gave up 9 bases; unmatched junction bases: 7. The CDR3 has 15 residues. CDR3 coding DNA: TGTGCCAGTAGTATATCGGGACAGGGGAGGGGTGAGCAGTTCTTC. Protein product: CASSISGQGRGEQFF.

The chain uses TRBV6-5 and TRBJ1-1; 7 nucleotides agree with TRBD1. Germline assignment: CDR1 MNHEY and CDR2 SVGAGI. This CDR3 comprises 14 residues. J gave up 2 bases and V 4 bases, and 4 bases lay outside the gene matches. The CDR3 region has the DNA TGTGCCAGCAGTTTTACAGGGGTAAACACTGAAGCTTTCTTT. Amino acid sequence: CASSFTGVNTEAFF.

The J gene is TRBJ2-2, the V gene TRBV4-3; TRBD2 matches 7 bases. V was pared by 4 bases and J by 4 bases, with 12 bases of the junction left unmatched. Per germline, CDR1 LGHNA and CDR2 YSLEER. CDR3 length: 17 residues. The CDR3 sequence: CASSPGTKRDLTGELFF. Written as DNA, the CDR3 is TGCGCCAGCAGCCCAGGGACGAAGCGGGACCTCACCGGGGAGCTGTTTTTT.

This clone was seen only a few times. The chain links TRBV28 to TRBJ2-7; 10 nucleotides match TRBD1. Germline values: CDR1 MDHEN, CDR2 SYDVKM. Trimming cost V 3 bases and J 4 bases; bases outside gene matches: 6. CDR3 length equals 15 residues. The CDR3 nucleotides read TGTGCCAGCAGTTTTCGGGGGACAGGGGCTTACGAGCAGTACGTC. This encodes CASSFRGTGAYEQYV.

The chain links TRBV3-1 (or the pseudogene TRBV3-2) to TRBJ2-6, with TRBD2 matching 10 bases. CDR1 and CDR2 from the germline V gene are LGHDT and YNNKEL (reference sequence). The CDR3 has 17 amino acids. With V trimmed by 2 bases and J by 3 bases, 4 bases remained unmatched. This CDR3 reads CASSQLSGRVGANVLTF. In DNA, the CDR3 is TGTGCCAGCAGCCAATTGAGCGGGAGGGTTGGGGCCAACGTCCTGACTTTC.

The table lists this clone with a count of one. The rearrangement uses TRBV11-2 and TRBJ2-1; possible D gene TRBD2, 6 bases. Deletions cut 1 base from V and 7 bases from J, with 14 bases between. Germline-derived CDR1 and CDR2 are SGHAT and FQNNGV. The CDR3 is made up of 15 amino acids. CDR3 DNA sequence: TGTGCCAGCAGCTTAGCCGGGAGTCCGGATAATGAGCAGTTCTTC. This encodes CASSLAGSPDNEQFF.

The chain recombines TRBV5-1 with TRBJ1-6; D call uncertain. The germline gives CDR1 SGHRS, CDR2 YFSETQ. V was shortened by 4 bases and J by 0 bases, with 11 bases between the two germline ends. This CDR3 region has 16 residues. DNA of the CDR3: TGCGCCAGCAGCCTGGGCGCGCGCTCCTATAATTCACCCCTCCACTTT. Translated, it gives CASSLGARSYNSPLHF.

The rearrangement joins TRBV5-1 to TRBJ2-7; 11 bases match TRBD2. The CDR3 spans 16 residues. Germline-derived CDR1 and CDR2 are SGHRS and YFSETQ. With 0 bases clipped from V and 7 bases from J, the junction kept 9 bases outside the gene matches. The CDR3 DNA follows: TGCGCCAGCAGCTTGGGCGGAACTAGCGGGAGAGATGAGCAGTACTTC. Protein sequence: CASSLGGTSGRDEQYF.

The J gene is TRBJ2-2, the V gene TRBV28; D possibly corresponds to TRBD2 (6 bases). Trimming pared 11 bases from V and 5 bases from J, leaving 33 bases between. This CDR3 contains 19 residues. The V gene's germline CDR1 is MDHEN and CDR2 SYDVKM. The CDR3 is CAGAPAGRGAGEGTGELFF. The DNA for the CDR3 is TGTGCCGGGGCCCCAGCGGGCCGAGGGGCGGGCGAGGGGACCGGGGAGCTGTTTTTT. The full variable domain, in which reference TRBV28 and TRBJ2-2 provide the parts outside the CDR3, is DVKVTQSSRYLVKRTGEKVFLECVQDMDHENMFWYRQDPGLGLRLIYFSYDVKMKEKGDIPEGYSVSREKKERFSLILESASTNQTSMYLCAGAPAGRGAGEGTGELFFGEGSRLTVL.

This chain links TRBV28 with TRBJ1-5; a possible D gene is TRBD1 (6 bases). The CDR3 is made up of 12 amino acids. V was shortened by 10 bases and J by 7 bases, with 14 bases between the two germline ends. Germline CDR1 reads MDHEN; CDR2 reads SYDVKM. CDR3: CAITGSGQPQHF. CDR3 bases: TGTGCCATCACAGGGTCAGGGCAGCCCCAGCATTTT.

This clone was picked up a small number of times. The rearrangement joins TRBV2 to TRBJ1-1, with 8 positions matching TRBD1. After removal of 8 bases from V and 3 bases from J, the junction contained 8 bases not matched to a gene. Germline V gene sequence: CDR1 SNHLY, CDR2 FYNNEI. CDR3 length equals 14 residues. The CDR3 DNA follows: TGTGCCAGCTCGCGGACAGGGCCACACACTGAAGCTTTCTTT. As protein: CASSRTGPHTEAFF.

The gene calls are TRBV27 and TRBJ2-2; D is perhaps TRBD2 (5 bases). The germline gives CDR1 MNHEY, CDR2 SMNVEV (reference sequence). This CDR3 is 14 amino acids long. Trimming removed 2 bases from V and 3 bases from J, with 7 bases in between. The chain's CDR3 is CASSLVGDTGELFF. The CDR3 DNA follows: TGTGCCAGCAGTTTAGTCGGGGACACCGGGGAGCTGTTTTTT.